This T cell receptor beta chain stems from a study of cytomegalovirus exposure and HLA in healthy donors. The germline gives CDR1 SGHTA, CDR2 FQGNSA. V was pared by 2 bases and J by 5 bases, with 22 bases between. There are 18 residues in the CDR3. Whole-study findings and limits: As a later analysis showed, a missense DCLRE1C variant was linked to trimming of TCR beta V- and J-genes. When presence/absence was analysed, sequencing depth was taken to be roughly uniform across donors. An Asian-associated ancestry cluster reportedly showed fewer N-insertions than the roughly 670-donor mean in a later analysis.

PCR used 60 Vbeta primers and 13 Jbeta primers. Authors' data handling: Later, tens of millions of unique TCR beta chains were counted in an analysis, and about 10 million of them were shared. Clones were sequenced by immunoSEQ multiplex PCR, and TCRdb holds only the in-frame ones, with some missing. That table gives V, J and clone size, and the DNA gave D and trimming. The sample lists 150,000 to 200,000 clones, about 10% occurring once. About this clone itself: The antigen is not known.

The rearrangement uses TRBV7-2 and TRBJ2-1, with TRBD2 as a possible D gene (5 bases). Sequences were obtained from PBMCs. This sequence was found in a woman in her thirties in good health and CMV-seropositive. DNA of the CDR3: TGTGCCAGCAGCTTATTTCGGTCGCTCAGCGGCACCCACAATGAGCAGTTCTTC. Translating gives CASSLFRSLSGTHNEQFF.